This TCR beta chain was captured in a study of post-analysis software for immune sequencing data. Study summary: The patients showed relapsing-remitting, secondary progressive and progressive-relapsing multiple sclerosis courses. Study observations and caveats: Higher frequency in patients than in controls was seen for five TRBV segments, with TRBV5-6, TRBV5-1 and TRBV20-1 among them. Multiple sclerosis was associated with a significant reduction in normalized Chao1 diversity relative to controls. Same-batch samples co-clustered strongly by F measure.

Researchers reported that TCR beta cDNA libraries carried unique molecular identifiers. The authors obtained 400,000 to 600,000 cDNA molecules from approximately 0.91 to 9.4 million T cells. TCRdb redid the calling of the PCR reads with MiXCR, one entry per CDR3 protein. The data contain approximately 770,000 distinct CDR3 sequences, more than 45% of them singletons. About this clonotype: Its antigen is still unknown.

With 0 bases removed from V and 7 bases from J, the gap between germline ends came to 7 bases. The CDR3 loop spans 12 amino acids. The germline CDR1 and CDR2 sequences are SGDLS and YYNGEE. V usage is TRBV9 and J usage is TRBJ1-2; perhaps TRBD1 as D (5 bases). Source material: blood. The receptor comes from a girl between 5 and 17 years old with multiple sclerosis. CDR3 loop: CASSVGRGGYTF. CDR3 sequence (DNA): TGTGCCAGCAGCGTAGGGAGGGGTGGCTACACCTTC.